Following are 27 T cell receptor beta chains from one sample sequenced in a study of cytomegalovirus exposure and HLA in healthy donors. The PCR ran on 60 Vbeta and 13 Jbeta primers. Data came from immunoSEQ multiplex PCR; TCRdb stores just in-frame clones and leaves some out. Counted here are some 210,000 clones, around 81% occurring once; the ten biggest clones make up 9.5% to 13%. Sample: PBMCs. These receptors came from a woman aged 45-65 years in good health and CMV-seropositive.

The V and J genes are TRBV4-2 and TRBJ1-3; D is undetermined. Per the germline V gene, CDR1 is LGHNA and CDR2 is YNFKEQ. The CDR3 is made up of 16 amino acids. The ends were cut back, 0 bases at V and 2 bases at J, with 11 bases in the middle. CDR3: CASSQEEGWAGNTIYF. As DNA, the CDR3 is TGTGCCAGCAGCCAAGAAGAGGGCTGGGCTGGAAACACCATATATTTT.

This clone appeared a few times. The CDR3: CASISGGGNYGYTF. The CDR3 nucleotides read TGTGCCAGCATAAGCGGCGGCGGCAACTATGGCTACACCTTC. This chain uses TRBV6-5 with TRBJ1-2; no reliable D call. The CDR3 totals 14 residues. The ends were cut back, 7 bases at V and 2 bases at J, with 14 bases in the middle. Germline-derived CDR1 and CDR2 are MNHEY and SVGAGI.

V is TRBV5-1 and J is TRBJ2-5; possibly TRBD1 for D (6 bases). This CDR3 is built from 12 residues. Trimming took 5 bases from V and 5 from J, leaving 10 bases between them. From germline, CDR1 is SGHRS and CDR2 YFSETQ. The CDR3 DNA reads TGCGCCAGCAGACAGGGTATCGAGACCCAGTACTTC. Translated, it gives CASRQGIETQYF.

CDR3: CASSLRQGQETQYF. CDR3 in DNA: TGTGCCAGCTCACTCCGACAGGGCCAAGAGACCCAGTACTTC. The chain employs TRBV18 and TRBJ2-5, with 7 bases that match TRBD1. The CDR3 spans 14 residues. The germline gives CDR1 KGHSH, CDR2 LQKENI. Trimming removed 4 bases from V and 1 base from J; junction bases left unmatched: 3.

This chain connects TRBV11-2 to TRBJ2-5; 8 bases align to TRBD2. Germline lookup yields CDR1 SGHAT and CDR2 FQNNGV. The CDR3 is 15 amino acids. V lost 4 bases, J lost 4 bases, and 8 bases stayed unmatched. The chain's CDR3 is CASSSDNGRAETQYF. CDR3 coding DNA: TGTGCCAGCAGCTCGGACAACGGGAGGGCAGAGACCCAGTACTTC.

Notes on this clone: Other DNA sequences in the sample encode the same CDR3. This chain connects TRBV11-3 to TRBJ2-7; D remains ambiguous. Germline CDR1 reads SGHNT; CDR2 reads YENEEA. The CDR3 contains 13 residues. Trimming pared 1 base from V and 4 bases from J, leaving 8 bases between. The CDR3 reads CASSLGQDYEQYF. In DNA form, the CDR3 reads TGTGCCAGCAGCTTAGGGCAAGATTACGAGCAGTACTTC. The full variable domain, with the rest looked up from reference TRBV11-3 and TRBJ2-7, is EAGVVQSPRYKIIEKKQPVAFWCNPISGHNTLYWYLQNLGQGPELLIRYENEEAVDDSQLPKDRFSAERLKGVDSTLKIQPAELGDSAVYLCASSLGQDYEQYFGPGTRLTVT.

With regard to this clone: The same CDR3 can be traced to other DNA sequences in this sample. The CDR3 sequence: CASSSSGNPYNSPLHF. The CDR3 coding sequence is TGTGCCAGCAGTTCGTCGGGGAACCCCTATAATTCACCCCTCCACTTT. J is TRBJ1-6 and V is TRBV27; D gene uncertain. The germline V gene has CDR1 MNHEY and CDR2 SMNVEV (reference sequence). The germline V and J ends were trimmed by 4 bases and 2 bases, with 12 bases remaining between them. The CDR3 consists of 16 residues.

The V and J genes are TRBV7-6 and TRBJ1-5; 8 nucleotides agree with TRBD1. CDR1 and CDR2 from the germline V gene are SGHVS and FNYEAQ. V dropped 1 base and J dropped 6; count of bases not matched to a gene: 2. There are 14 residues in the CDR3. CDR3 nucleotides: TGTGCCAGCAGCTTAGGCAGGGGGCCTCAGCCCCAGCATTTT. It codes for CASSLGRGPQPQHF.

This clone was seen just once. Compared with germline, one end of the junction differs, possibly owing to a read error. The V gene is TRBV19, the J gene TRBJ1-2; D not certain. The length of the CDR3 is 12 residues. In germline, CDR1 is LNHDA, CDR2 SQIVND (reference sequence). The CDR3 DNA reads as TGTGCCACTTCACGGATTAACTATGGCTACCCCTTC. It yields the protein CATSRINYGYPF.

CDR3 coding DNA: TGTGCCAGCAGTTTTAGCGCAGCGTGGAGAAATCAGCCCCAGCATTTT. Encoded protein: CASSFSAAWRNQPQHF. The chain uses TRBV27 and TRBJ1-5; no firm D call. The CDR3 runs to 16 residues. CDR1 is MNHEY and CDR2 is SMNVEV in the germline V gene (reference sequence). V lost 3 bases to trimming and J lost 4 bases, with 16 bases between them.

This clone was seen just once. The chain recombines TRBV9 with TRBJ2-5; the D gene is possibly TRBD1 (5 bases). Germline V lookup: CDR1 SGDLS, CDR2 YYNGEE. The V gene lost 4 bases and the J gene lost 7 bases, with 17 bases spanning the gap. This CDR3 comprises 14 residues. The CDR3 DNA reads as TGTGCCAGCAGCCCCAGGGCGTTACCTGGGACCCAGTACTTC. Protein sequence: CASSPRALPGTQYF.

CDR3 nucleotide sequence: TGCGCCAGCAGGGTAGCGGGGGTGAACACCGGGGAGCTGTTTTTT. It is translated as CASRVAGVNTGELFF. The V call is TRBV10-1, the J call TRBJ2-2; 9 positions match TRBD2. The germline gives CDR1 WNHNN, CDR2 SYGVQD (reference sequence). The CDR3 has 15 residues. Trimming at V came to 6 bases and at J to 1 base, leaving 3 bases not matched to a gene.

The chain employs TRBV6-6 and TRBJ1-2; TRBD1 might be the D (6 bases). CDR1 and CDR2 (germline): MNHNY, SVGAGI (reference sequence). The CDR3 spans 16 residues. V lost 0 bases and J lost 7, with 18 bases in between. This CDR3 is CASSYSRAGGRGGYTF. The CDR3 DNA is TGTGCCAGCAGTTACTCGAGGGCAGGAGGCAGGGGTGGCTACACCTTC.

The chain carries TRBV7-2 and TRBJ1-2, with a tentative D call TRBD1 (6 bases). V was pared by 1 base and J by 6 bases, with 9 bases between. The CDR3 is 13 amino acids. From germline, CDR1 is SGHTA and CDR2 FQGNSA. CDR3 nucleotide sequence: TGTGCCAGCAGCTTAGGGACAGTCAATGGCTACACCTTC. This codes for CASSLGTVNGYTF.

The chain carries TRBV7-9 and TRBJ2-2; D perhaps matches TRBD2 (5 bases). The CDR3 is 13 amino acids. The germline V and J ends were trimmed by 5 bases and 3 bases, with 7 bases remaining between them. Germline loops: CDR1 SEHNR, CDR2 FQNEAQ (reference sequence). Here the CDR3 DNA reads TGTGCCAGCAGCACCGGGGACACCGGGGAGCTGTTTTTT. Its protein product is CASSTGDTGELFF.

In nucleotides, the CDR3 is TGCGCCAGCAGCTTGGTTGCGGGATCCCGGGGCGGTGAAGCTTTCTTT. This gives the protein CASSLVAGSRGGEAFF. The chain combines TRBV5-1 with TRBJ1-1, with a possible D match to TRBD1 (5 bases). The CDR3 sequence is 16 residues long. Germline lookup yields CDR1 SGHRS and CDR2 YFSETQ. V shed 0 bases and J shed 7 bases, with 19 bases lying between them.

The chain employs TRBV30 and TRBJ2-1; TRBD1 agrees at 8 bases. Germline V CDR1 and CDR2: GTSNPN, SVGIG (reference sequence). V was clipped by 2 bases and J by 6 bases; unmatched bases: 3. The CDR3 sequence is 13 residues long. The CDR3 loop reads CAWSHDRGNEQFF. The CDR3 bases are TGTGCCTGGAGTCATGACAGGGGCAATGAGCAGTTCTTC. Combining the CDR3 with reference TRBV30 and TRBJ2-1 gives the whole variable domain SQTIHQWPATLVQPVGSPLSLECTVEGTSNPNLYWYRQAAGRGLQLLFYSVGIGQISSEVPQNLSASRPQDRQFILSSKKLLLSDSGFYLCAWSHDRGNEQFFGPGTRLTVL.

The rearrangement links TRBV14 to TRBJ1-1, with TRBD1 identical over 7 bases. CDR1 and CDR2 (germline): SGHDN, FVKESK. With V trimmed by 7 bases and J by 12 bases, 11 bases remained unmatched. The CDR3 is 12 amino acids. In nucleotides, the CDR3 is TGTGCCAGCACCCCGGACAGGCGAACGACTTTCTTT. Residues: CASTPDRRTTFF.

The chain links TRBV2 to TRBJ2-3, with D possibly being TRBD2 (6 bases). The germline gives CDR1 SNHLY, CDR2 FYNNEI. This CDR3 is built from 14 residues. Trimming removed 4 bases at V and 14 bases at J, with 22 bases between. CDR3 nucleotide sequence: TGTGCCAGCAGTGCTTCCCGGGACCGATGGCGGGGGTATTTT. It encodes CASSASRDRWRGYF.

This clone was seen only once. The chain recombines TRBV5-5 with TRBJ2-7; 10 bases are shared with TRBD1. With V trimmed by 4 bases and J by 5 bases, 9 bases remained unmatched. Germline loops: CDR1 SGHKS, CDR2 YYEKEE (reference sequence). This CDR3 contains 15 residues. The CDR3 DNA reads TGTGCCAGCAGCCCCTGGACAGGGGGGATCCACGAGCAGTACTTC. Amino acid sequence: CASSPWTGGIHEQYF.

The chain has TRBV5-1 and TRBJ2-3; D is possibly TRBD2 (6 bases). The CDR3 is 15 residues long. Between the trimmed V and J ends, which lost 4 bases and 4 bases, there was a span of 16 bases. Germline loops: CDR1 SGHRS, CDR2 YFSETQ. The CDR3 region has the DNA TGCGCCAGCAGCCCGGACCCGGAGGGGTCAGATACGCAGTATTTT. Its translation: CASSPDPEGSDTQYF.

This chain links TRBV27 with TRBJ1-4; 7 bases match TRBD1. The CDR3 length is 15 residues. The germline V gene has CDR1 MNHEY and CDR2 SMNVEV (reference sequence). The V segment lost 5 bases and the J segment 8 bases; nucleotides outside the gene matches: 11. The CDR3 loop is CASSADRVRGEKLFF. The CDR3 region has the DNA TGTGCCAGCAGTGCCGACAGGGTACGAGGCGAAAAACTGTTTTTT.

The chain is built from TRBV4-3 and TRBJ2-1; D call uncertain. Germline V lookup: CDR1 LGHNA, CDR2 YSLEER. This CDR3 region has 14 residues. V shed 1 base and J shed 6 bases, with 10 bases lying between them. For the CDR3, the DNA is TGCGCCAGCAGCCAAGCACGCCACACCAATGAGCAGTTCTTC. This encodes CASSQARHTNEQFF.

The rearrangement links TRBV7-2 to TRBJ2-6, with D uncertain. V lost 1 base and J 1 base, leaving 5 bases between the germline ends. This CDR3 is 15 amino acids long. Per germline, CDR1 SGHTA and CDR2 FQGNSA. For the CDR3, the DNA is TGTGCCAGCAGCTTAGTAAAATCTGGGGCCAACGTCCTGACTTTC. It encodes CASSLVKSGANVLTF.

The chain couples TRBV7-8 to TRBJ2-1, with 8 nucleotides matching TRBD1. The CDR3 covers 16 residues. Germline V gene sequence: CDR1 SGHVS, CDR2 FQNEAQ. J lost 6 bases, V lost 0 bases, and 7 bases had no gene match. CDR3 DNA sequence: TGTGCCAGCAGCTTAGCCGGCAGGGGGCGAGGCAATGAGCAGTTCTTC. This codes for CASSLAGRGRGNEQFF. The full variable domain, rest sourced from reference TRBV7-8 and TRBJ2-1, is GAGVSQSPRYKVAKRGQDVALRCDPISGHVSLFWYQQALGQGPEFLTYFQNEAQLDKSGLPSDRFFAERPEGSVSTLKIQRTQQEDSAVYLCASSLAGRGRGNEQFFGPGTRLTVL.

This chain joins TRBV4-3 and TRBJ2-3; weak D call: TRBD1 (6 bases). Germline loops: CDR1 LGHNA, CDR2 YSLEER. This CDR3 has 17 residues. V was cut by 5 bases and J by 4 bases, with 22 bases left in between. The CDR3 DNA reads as TGCGCCAGCAGCTATAACGATCACAGGGTCAGTCCAGATACGCAGTATTTT. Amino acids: CASSYNDHRVSPDTQYF.

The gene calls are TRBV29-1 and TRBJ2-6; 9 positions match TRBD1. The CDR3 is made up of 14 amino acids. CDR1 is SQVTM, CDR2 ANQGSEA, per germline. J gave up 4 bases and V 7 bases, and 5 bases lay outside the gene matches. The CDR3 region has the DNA TGCAGCGCCCGGACAGGGGCAGGGGCCAACGTCCTGACTTTC. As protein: CSARTGAGANVLTF.